The 2 T cell receptor beta chains listed next were all sequenced from one sample in a study of blood T cell repertoires in COVID-19. TCRdb keeps only in-frame clones here, not all; method: immunoSEQ multiplex PCR. The profile shows approximately 270,000 clones, 89% of them singletons. Material for sequencing was peripheral blood. The source is a man between 45 and 60 years old with acute or convalescent COVID-19.

Here the CDR3 DNA reads TGTGCCAGCAGTTACACACGAGGAGGGATCACCTATGGCTACACCTTC. Protein product: CASSYTRGGITYGYTF. The chain employs TRBV6-5 and TRBJ1-2; D not resolved. The V end lost 2 bases, the J end lost 4 bases, and 17 bases lay between the germline ends. This CDR3 has 16 amino acids. Germline CDR1 MNHEY, CDR2 SVGAGI.

The chain combines TRBV4-1 with TRBJ1-5; no definite D call. The CDR3 runs 12 residues. V was trimmed by 1 base and J by 7 bases, leaving 5 bases between them. Germline CDR1 MGHRA, CDR2 YSYEKL. CDR3 protein: CASSQVRQPQHF. As DNA, the CDR3 is TGCGCCAGCAGCCAAGTGCGGCAGCCCCAGCATTTT.